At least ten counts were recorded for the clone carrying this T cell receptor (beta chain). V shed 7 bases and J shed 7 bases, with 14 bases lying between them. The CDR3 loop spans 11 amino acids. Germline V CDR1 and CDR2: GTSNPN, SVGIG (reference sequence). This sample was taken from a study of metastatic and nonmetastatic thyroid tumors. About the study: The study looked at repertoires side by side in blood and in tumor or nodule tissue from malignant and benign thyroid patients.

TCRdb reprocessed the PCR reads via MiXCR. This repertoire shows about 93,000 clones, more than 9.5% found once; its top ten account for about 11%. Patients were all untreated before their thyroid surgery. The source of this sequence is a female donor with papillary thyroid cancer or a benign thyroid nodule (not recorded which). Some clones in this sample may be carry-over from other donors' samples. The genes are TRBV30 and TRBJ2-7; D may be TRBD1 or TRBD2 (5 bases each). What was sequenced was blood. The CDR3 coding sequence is TGTGCCTTCCGGGACGCTACAGAGCAGTACTTC. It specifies CAFRDATEQYF.